This TCR beta chain was sequenced during a study of shared T cell receptors in the human thymus. TCRdb's table, derived via immunoSEQ multiplex PCR, lists solely in-frame clones and lacks some. Among hundreds of thousands of clones listed, just under 95% were seen once. This CDR3 is 15 amino acids long. Germline-derived CDR1 and CDR2 are MGHDK and SYGVNS. The ends were cut back, 7 bases at V and 4 bases at J, with 17 bases in the middle. Sequencing was performed on thymocytes. This TCR derives from a human donor. The chain has TRBV25-1 and TRBJ2-1; possibly TRBD2 for D (6 bases). This CDR3 is CASIFTRGLYNEQFF. In DNA, the CDR3 is TGTGCCAGCATCTTCACCCGGGGGTTGTACAATGAGCAGTTCTTC.